This TCR beta chain was profiled in a study of T-cell memory formation after mild COVID-19. Overall study: TCR clusters were mostly donor specific.

The CDR3 is 15 amino acids. Deletions cut 1 base from V and 2 bases from J, with 11 bases between. TCRdb fed the 5' RACE reads into MiXCR, producing one record per CDR3 protein. The sample contains some 88,000 distinct CDR3 sequences, around a quarter of which appear only once. The sample holds a few counts of this clonotype. Antigen: not known. General study points: The study found contracting CD4+ clones mainly in CM and EM and contracting CD8+ clones in EMRA.

The V gene is TRBV12-3 or TRBV12-4, the J gene TRBJ2-5; no clear D. The specimen sequenced was PBMCs or a T cell subset sorted from them (not recorded which). The sequence was obtained from a man younger than 30 who had mild COVID-19 (a few samples of this study predate the infection). Cell type and time point are not known. CDR3 amino acids: CASSLDVQSQETQYF. The CDR3 bases are TGTGCCAGCAGTTTAGATGTACAGTCTCAAGAGACCCAGTACTTC.